This is a list of T cell receptor beta chains from one sample in a study of blood T cell repertoires in COVID-19. TCRdb keeps only in-frame clones here, not all; method: immunoSEQ multiplex PCR. Here the sample spans fewer than 85,000 clones, 83% being singletons. Source material: peripheral blood. The receptors were gathered from a woman between 55 and 75 years old with acute or convalescent COVID-19. Each CDR3 is given with its conserved first and last residue. A D gene is named only where the DNA matches it firmly. The size entry is marked missing in some rows and otherwise reads once, few, many or a size class.

v_call	clone_size	d_call	j_call	cdr3_aa	cdr3_nt
TRBV10-1	few	TRBD1	TRBJ2-7	CASSLGQGGLLDEQYF	TGCGCCAGCAGCCTAGGACAGGGTGGCCTTCTGGACGAGCAGTACTTC
TRBV27	NA	TRBD1	TRBJ1-1	CASSQQGMNTEAFF	TGTGCCAGCAGTCAACAGGGGATGAACACTGAAGCTTTCTTT
TRBV2	NA	NA	TRBJ2-1	CASSDGVGYNEQFF	TGTGCCAGCAGTGACGGGGTGGGATACAATGAGCAGTTCTTC
TRBV5-1	NA	TRBD1	TRBJ2-7	CASSPGQGAGEQYF	TGCGCCAGCAGCCCTGGACAGGGGGCGGGCGAGCAGTACTTC
TRBV10-3	NA	NA	TRBJ2-1	CAILPALGSYNEQFF	TGTGCCATCCTTCCCGCGCTTGGGAGCTACAATGAGCAGTTCTTC
TRBV11-2	NA	NA	TRBJ1-2	CASSRTLRSGYTF	TGTGCCAGCAGCCGGACTCTTCGGAGTGGCTACACCTTC
TRBV9	NA	TRBD1	TRBJ2-6	CASSRIVGTGISGANVLTF	TGTGCCAGCAGCCGAATAGTTGGGACAGGGATTTCTGGGGCCAACGTCCTGACTTTC
TRBV6-5	NA	NA	TRBJ1-3	CASRESGWDTIYF	TGTGCCAGCAGGGAGAGTGGTTGGGACACCATATATTTT
TRBV9	NA	NA	TRBJ2-7	CASSEDMWGKYEQYF	TGTGCCAGCAGTGAAGACATGTGGGGCAAATACGAGCAGTACTTC
TRBV2	once	NA	TRBJ1-5	CASSGQIGSLSGQPQHF	TGTGCCAGCAGTGGTCAGATAGGGTCTTTGAGCGGACAGCCCCAGCATTTT
TRBV30	NA	TRBD2	TRBJ2-3	CAWTFSGSWADTQYF	TGTGCCTGGACCTTTAGCGGGAGTTGGGCAGATACGCAGTATTTT
TRBV5-1	NA	NA	TRBJ2-1	CASSPRVSIRGSYNEQFF	TGCGCCAGCAGCCCCCGCGTCTCTATCCGGGGTTCCTACAATGAGCAGTTCTTC
TRBV7-9	NA	TRBD2	TRBJ2-1	CASSLDGGWLFNEQFF	TGTGCCAGCAGCTTAGACGGGGGGTGGCTTTTTAATGAGCAGTTCTTC
TRBV6-5	NA	NA	TRBJ1-2	CASSNRYGYTF	TGTGCCAGCTCTAACCGCTATGGCTACACCTTC
TRBV9	NA	NA	TRBJ2-4	CASGQGGDIQYF	TGTGCCAGCGGGCAGGGGGGAGACATTCAGTACTTC
TRBV5-4	NA	NA	TRBJ1-6	CASSSNRGYSPLHF	TGTGCCAGCAGCTCCAATAGGGGGTATTCACCCCTCCACTTT